Presented here are 29 T cell receptor beta chains from one specimen sequenced in a study of blood T cells in healthy people across ages. Next came a second PCR, run for roughly 7 to 12 cycles, which used a sample-barcoded 5' primer along with a J-beta primer mix. TCRdb re-analysed the 5' RACE reads in MiXCR, keeping a single row per CDR3 protein. The sample carries 500,000 to 600,000 distinct CDR3 sequences, 25% to 30% recorded once. The specimen was blood. Receptor source: a woman aged 70-85 years in good health.

This clonotype was seen many times. V usage is TRBV29-1 and J usage is TRBJ2-1, with 13 bases matching TRBD2. CDR1 SQVTM and CDR2 ANQGSEA come from the germline V gene. CDR3 size: 12 residues. The trim removed 7 bases at V and 8 bases at J, leaving 2 bases unmatched. The CDR3 protein is CSGTSGGYEQFF. The CDR3 bases are TGCAGCGGGACTAGCGGGGGCTATGAGCAGTTCTTC.

The rearrangement joins TRBV20-1 to TRBJ2-6; D possibly uses TRBD1 or TRBD2 (5 bases each). The CDR3 covers 14 residues. V was shortened by 1 base and J by 2 bases, with 6 bases between the two germline ends. Germline values: CDR1 DFQATT, CDR2 SNEGSKA (reference sequence). The CDR3 DNA reads as TGCAGTGCTAGAGGGGGGACTGGGGCCAACGTCCTGACTTTC. This sequence encodes CSARGGTGANVLTF.

A few counts support this clonotype. V usage is TRBV5-1 and J usage is TRBJ2-2; D possibly corresponds to TRBD1 (6 bases). Trimming cost V 4 bases and J 3 bases, with 10 bases left between them. CDR1 SGHRS and CDR2 YFSETQ come from the germline V gene. CDR3 size: 14 residues. The CDR3 loop is CASSVQGYTGELFF. CDR3 DNA sequence: TGCGCCAGCAGCGTTCAGGGGTACACCGGGGAGCTGTTTTTT. The full variable domain, with the rest looked up from reference TRBV5-1 and TRBJ2-2, is KAGVTQTPRYLIKTRGQQVTLSCSPISGHRSVSWYQQTPGQGLQFLFEYFSETQRNKGNFPGRFSGRQFSNSRSEMNVSTLELGDSALYLCASSVQGYTGELFFGEGSRLTVL.

V is TRBV9 and J is TRBJ2-1; TRBD2 agrees at 7 bases. The V and J ends lost 0 bases and 3 bases, in that order; junction bases with no gene match: 3. CDR3 length: 15 amino acids. Germline CDR1 SGDLS, CDR2 YYNGEE. The CDR3 nucleotides are TGTGCCAGCAGCGTAGTGGCGGGGGTCTACAATGAGCAGTTCTTC. Translating it yields CASSVVAGVYNEQFF.

This clonotype came up a few times. The J gene is TRBJ1-2, the V gene TRBV4-3; D perhaps matches TRBD1 (5 bases). V gave up 4 bases and J gave up 7 bases, with 13 bases separating them. The CDR3 loop spans 13 amino acids. The V gene's germline CDR1 is LGHNA and CDR2 YSLEER. CDR3 sequence (DNA): TGCGCCAGCAGCCTAAGGGGCTCGGGTGGCTACACCTTC. Protein product: CASSLRGSGGYTF.

In its sample, this clonotype was seen a few times. The CDR3, as DNA: TGTGCCAGCAGTGGGACCCTCAGAGCTAACTATGGCTACACCTTC. The encoded protein is CASSGTLRANYGYTF. J is TRBJ1-2 and V is TRBV2; D remains unclear. The ends were cut back, 4 bases at V and 0 bases at J, with 12 bases in the middle. The germline V gene encodes CDR1 SNHLY and CDR2 FYNNEI. This CDR3 has 15 amino acids.

Concerning this clonotype: At one of its ends the junction is not consistent with the germline gene, which may arise from a read error. DNA of the CDR3: TGTGCCGGCAGCTTGGACAGGGGGGAGACCCAGTACTTC. It yields the protein CAGSLDRGETQYF. This sequence joins TRBV7-3 and TRBJ2-5; 10 bases fit TRBD1. CDR1 and CDR2 (germline): SGHTA, FQGTGA. This CDR3 is built from 13 residues.

The chain joins TRBV20-1 to TRBJ2-7, with 8 positions matching TRBD2. Per germline, CDR1 DFQATT and CDR2 SNEGSKA (reference sequence). This CDR3 is 15 amino acids long. The J segment lost 6 bases and the V segment lost 0 bases, leaving 10 bases of the junction unmatched. In DNA, the CDR3 is TGCAGTGCTAGAGATGGAGCGGGGGACGAAGGCGAGCAGTACTTC. It yields the protein CSARDGAGDEGEQYF.

Worth noting for this clonotype: One end of the junction is discordant with germline, which a read error may explain. V usage is TRBV7-8 and J usage is TRBJ1-4, with 7 bases identical to TRBD1. Germline loops: CDR1 SGHVS, CDR2 FQNEAQ. The CDR3 sequence is 14 residues long. The CDR3: CASSSRGRNEQLFF. CDR3 in DNA: TGTGCCAGCAGCTCAAGGGGGCGAAATGAACAACTGTTTTTT.

The rearrangement links TRBV20-1 to TRBJ2-5; TRBD1 aligns across 8 bases. The CDR3 totals 13 residues. The V gene end was trimmed by 6 bases and the J gene end by 5 bases; junction bases not matched to a gene: 8. CDR1 and CDR2 from the germline V gene are DFQATT and SNEGSKA (reference sequence). Here the CDR3 reads CSARGQGHETQYF. CDR3 coding DNA: TGCAGTGCCCGCGGACAGGGTCACGAGACCCAGTACTTC.

This clonotype occurred many times. The V call is TRBV20-1, the J call TRBJ1-3; D might be TRBD1 (5 bases). Looked up from germline, CDR1 is DFQATT and CDR2 is SNEGSKA (reference sequence). CDR3 length: 13 amino acids. The V end was cut by 5 bases, the J end by 0 bases, with 8 bases between. This chain's CDR3 is CSAGGTSGNTIYF. The CDR3 DNA sequence: TGCAGTGCTGGAGGGACCTCTGGAAACACCATATATTTT.

The J gene is TRBJ2-7, the V gene TRBV7-2; the match to TRBD1 covers 11 bases. The trim removed 5 bases at V and 3 bases at J, leaving 9 bases unmatched. CDR1 is SGHTA, CDR2 FQGNSA, per germline. This CDR3 comprises 16 residues. CDR3 protein: CASSRIGQGAFYEQYF. Written as DNA, the CDR3 is TGTGCCAGCAGCCGTATAGGACAGGGGGCGTTCTACGAGCAGTACTTC.

This clonotype was seen a handful of times. The rearrangement links TRBV5-1 to TRBJ1-2, with unresolved D. Looked up from germline, CDR1 is SGHRS and CDR2 is YFSETQ. The CDR3 length is 15 residues. The V end lost 0 bases, the J end lost 3 bases, and 12 bases lay between the germline ends. DNA for the CDR3: TGCGCCAGCAGCTTGGGGTCAGGCGCCTACTATGGCTACACCTTC. Its protein is CASSLGSGAYYGYTF.

The chain joins TRBV18 to TRBJ2-7, with TRBD1 matching over 10 bases. Germline V gene lookup returns CDR1 KGHSH and CDR2 LQKENI. Trimming removed 6 bases from V and 4 bases from J; junction bases left unmatched: 12. This CDR3 contains 16 residues. The CDR3 nucleotides read TGTGCCAGCTCCCTTACAGTCGACAGGGGGCTGTACGAGCAGTACTTC. Amino acid sequence: CASSLTVDRGLYEQYF.

This chain links TRBV7-3 with TRBJ1-6, with D perhaps matching TRBD1 (5 bases). The germline V gene encodes CDR1 SGHTA and CDR2 FQGTGA. This CDR3 region has 15 residues. V dropped 5 bases and J dropped 7 bases, with 15 bases sitting between them. The CDR3 nucleotides are TGTGCCAGCAGCCCCCGGGGCGGGATCAATTCACCCCTCCACTTT. This gives the protein CASSPRGGINSPLHF.

This clonotype has at least ten counts. This sequence joins TRBV7-2 and TRBJ2-3, with TRBD2 matching 13 bases. The CDR3 sequence is 17 residues long. The junction had 5 bases not matched to a gene; V was cut back by 4 bases and J by 1 base. Germline CDR1 is SGHTA and CDR2 is FQGNSA. The CDR3 loop is CASSSTSGGHRTDTQYF. CDR3 nucleotide sequence: TGTGCCAGCAGCTCGACTAGCGGGGGGCATCGCACAGATACGCAGTATTTT.

In its sample, this clonotype was seen a few times. The rearrangement uses TRBV5-1 and TRBJ1-4, with D tentatively TRBD1 (5 bases). CDR1 SGHRS and CDR2 YFSETQ come from the germline V gene. CDR3 size: 16 residues. Trimming cost V 4 bases and J 5 bases, with 18 bases left between them. CDR3: CASSGWTRGLNEKLFF. CDR3 nucleotides: TGCGCCAGCAGCGGATGGACAAGGGGCTTGAATGAAAAACTGTTTTTT.

This clonotype was seen a few times. The chain uses TRBV27 and TRBJ1-2; tentatively, D is TRBD1 (5 bases). The V end lost 5 bases, the J end lost 3 bases, and 16 bases lay between the germline ends. The CDR3 consists of 15 residues. Germline V gene sequence: CDR1 MNHEY, CDR2 SMNVEV (reference sequence). The CDR3, as DNA: TGTGCCAGCAGTCCACGGGAGGCCAGGGACTATGGCTACACCTTC. This translates into CASSPREARDYGYTF.

The chain is built from TRBV4-3 and TRBJ1-3; 10 nucleotides align to TRBD1. The length of the CDR3 is 15 residues. CDR1 LGHNA and CDR2 YSLEER come from the germline V gene. With V trimmed by 1 base and J by 6 bases, 3 bases remained unmatched. CDR3 protein: CASSQGTGGVNTIYF. CDR3 bases: TGCGCCAGCAGCCAAGGGACAGGGGGAGTAAACACCATATATTTT.

A few counts support this clonotype. Here the CDR3 DNA reads TGTGCCAGCAGCTTTATGGTGGCGGGGGGGATCGATGAGCAGTTCTTC. Translation: CASSFMVAGGIDEQFF. The chain carries TRBV7-8 and TRBJ2-5; 9 positions agree with TRBD2. The last part of the DNA fits TRBJ2-1 better; the J call may be wrong. CDR1 and CDR2 from the germline V gene are SGHVS and FQNEAQ. The CDR3 extends over 16 amino acids.

The chain uses TRBV20-1 and TRBJ2-1, with TRBD2 as a possible D gene (6 bases). Germline CDR1 is DFQATT and CDR2 is SNEGSKA (reference sequence). This CDR3 is 13 amino acids long. V was cut by 2 bases and J by 8 bases, with 13 bases left in between. The CDR3 spells CSARPGVEDEQFF. CDR3 DNA sequence: TGCAGTGCTAGACCGGGGGTAGAGGATGAGCAGTTCTTC.

The chain employs TRBV20-1 and TRBJ1-2; 7 bases are a match to TRBD1. Germline CDR1 is DFQATT and CDR2 is SNEGSKA (reference sequence). J gave up 5 bases and V 1 base, and 7 bases lay outside the gene matches. The CDR3 extends over 14 amino acids. CDR3 in amino acids: CSARVGTALYGYTF. CDR3 sequence (DNA): TGCAGTGCTAGAGTTGGGACAGCGCTATATGGCTACACCTTC.

This clonotype was found a few times. The genes are TRBV5-1 and TRBJ2-3; D possibly corresponds to TRBD1 (5 bases). The CDR3 runs to 16 residues. Germline V gene data show CDR1 as SGHRS and CDR2 as YFSETQ. The germline V and J ends were trimmed by 1 base and 2 bases, with 14 bases remaining between them. The CDR3 protein is CASSLQSGRATDTQYF. For the CDR3, the DNA is TGCGCCAGCAGCTTGCAGTCCGGCAGGGCCACAGATACGCAGTATTTT.

This clonotype turned up a few times. The rearrangement uses TRBV19 and TRBJ2-3; TRBD2 is a possible D gene (5 bases). Germline loops: CDR1 LNHDA, CDR2 SQIVND (reference sequence). This CDR3 is built from 14 residues. V lost 7 bases and J lost 6, with 17 bases in between. CDR3 protein: CASTNRGSSDTQYF. CDR3 in DNA: TGTGCCAGTACCAATCGGGGTTCATCGGATACGCAGTATTTT.

A few counts support this clonotype. The chain has TRBV9 and TRBJ1-1; 12 bases fit TRBD1. With V trimmed by 0 bases and J by 11 bases, 2 bases remained unmatched. Per the germline V gene, CDR1 is SGDLS and CDR2 is YYNGEE. CDR3 length: 13 residues. DNA for the CDR3: TGTGCCAGCAGCGTAGGGGACAGGGGGCAGGCTTTCTTT. This gives the protein CASSVGDRGQAFF.

In its sample, this clonotype was seen a few times. The chain joins TRBV20-1 to TRBJ2-5; 8 nucleotides align to TRBD1. Looked up from germline, CDR1 is DFQATT and CDR2 is SNEGSKA (reference sequence). This CDR3 contains 15 residues. V trimming: 6 bases; J trimming: 5 bases; junction bases outside the gene matches: 14. The CDR3 DNA is TGCAGTGCCCGAAACCCTCAGGGGGCGGGGGAGACCCAGTACTTC. Amino acids: CSARNPQGAGETQYF.

This sequence joins TRBV7-2 and TRBJ2-5; D may be TRBD1 or TRBD2 (5 bases each). The CDR3 is 14 amino acids. Germline V gene lookup returns CDR1 SGHTA and CDR2 FQGNSA. Trimming removed 5 bases at V and 4 bases at J, with 14 bases between. Here the CDR3 DNA reads TGTGCCAGCAGCCGAGGGGTCCAAGGAGAGACCCAGTACTTC. As protein: CASSRGVQGETQYF. Combining the CDR3 with reference TRBV7-2 and TRBJ2-5 gives the whole variable domain GAGVSQSPSNKVTEKGKDVELRCDPISGHTALYWYRQSLGQGLEFLIYFQGNSAPDKSGLPSDRFSAERTGGSVSTLTIQRTQQEDSAVYLCASSRGVQGETQYFGPGTRLLVL.

The V call is TRBV10-3, the J call TRBJ2-1; a possible D gene is TRBD1 (5 bases). The germline V and J ends were trimmed by 6 bases and 0 bases, with 15 bases remaining between them. CDR3 length: 16 residues. Looked up from germline, CDR1 is ENHRY and CDR2 is SYGVKD. The CDR3 DNA sequence: TGTGCCATCAGAACCGAGGAAGGGGCCTCCTACAATGAGCAGTTCTTC. Translating it yields CAIRTEEGASYNEQFF.

The chain uses TRBV7-3 and TRBJ2-3; D is possibly TRBD1 or TRBD2 (5 bases each). The germline gives CDR1 SGHTA, CDR2 FQGTGA. Trimming took off 2 bases at V and 4 bases at J, with 13 bases between the two ends. The CDR3 is 15 amino acids. This chain's CDR3 is CASSLSGLSADTQYF. Here the CDR3 DNA reads TGTGCCAGCAGCTTATCGGGGCTGAGCGCAGATACGCAGTATTTT.